This T cell receptor (beta chain) was identified during a study of blood T cell repertoires in COVID-19. Across the study: Samples representing acute and convalescent COVID-19 were sourced from the United States, Italy and Spain. T cells, B-cell-depleted T cells, or PBMCs provided the cDNA or gDNA that served as material.

Per the germline V gene, CDR1 is LNHDA and CDR2 is SQIVND (reference sequence). The CDR3 spans 13 residues. V was shortened by 7 bases and J by 1 base, with 8 bases between the two germline ends. Authors' processing steps: Researchers report that nucleated cell counts were estimated from reference gene primer amplification. Generated by immunoSEQ multiplex PCR, the TCRdb table keeps only in-frame clones and is missing some. V and J calls and clone size follow that table, whereas D and trimming were derived from the DNA. The sample includes more than 150,000 clones, about 86% of them seen just once. Specimen: peripheral blood. V is TRBV19 and J is TRBJ2-1, with no clear D. The receptor comes from a man in his 70s with active or convalescent COVID-19. In DNA form, the CDR3 reads TGTGCCAGTACTTCCTCGTCCTACAATGAGCAGTTCTTC. Translated, it gives CASTSSSYNEQFF.